These 27 T cell receptor beta chains originate from one sample sequenced in a study of blood T cell repertoires in COVID-19. Sequenced by immunoSEQ multiplex PCR; TCRdb stores in-frame clones only, minus some. Of about 32,000 clones listed, roughly 93% are singletons. Sequenced material: peripheral blood. The receptors were sampled from a male donor with active COVID-19.

The V gene is TRBV6-1, the J gene TRBJ1-1; a possible D gene is TRBD1 (5 bases). This CDR3 region has 13 residues. CDR1 is MNHNS and CDR2 is SASEGT in the germline V gene. The V end lost 2 bases, the J end lost 4 bases, and 8 bases lay between the germline ends. CDR3 amino acids: CASSEQGFTEAFF. The CDR3 coding sequence is TGTGCCAGCAGTGAACAGGGATTCACTGAAGCTTTCTTT.

This chain links TRBV5-6 with TRBJ1-2, with D maybe TRBD1 (6 bases). Trimming cost V 5 bases and J 3 bases, with 17 bases left between them. The CDR3 length is 15 residues. Per germline, CDR1 SGHDT and CDR2 YYEEEE. Written as DNA, the CDR3 is TGTGCCAGCAGGGGGGCCGGACAGAGCCACTATGGCTACACCTTC. Protein sequence: CASRGAGQSHYGYTF.

This clone was detected only once. The rearrangement links TRBV18 to TRBJ1-2, with 7 bases aligning to TRBD1. CDR3 length: 15 amino acids. Germline V gives CDR1 KGHSH, CDR2 LQKENI. With 6 bases clipped from V and 2 bases from J, the junction kept 9 bases outside the gene matches. The CDR3 bases are TGTGCCAGCTCGCGGGGACAGACGAGCAACTATGGCTACACCTTC. This gives the protein CASSRGQTSNYGYTF.

The chain links TRBV13 to TRBJ1-1; tentatively, D is TRBD1 (5 bases). In germline, CDR1 is PRHDT, CDR2 FYEKMQ (reference sequence). Trimming removed 0 bases at V and 4 bases at J, with 12 bases between. The CDR3 covers 15 residues. In nucleotides, the CDR3 is TGTGCCAGCAGCTTAGGCCGACAGCTAACCACTGAAGCTTTCTTT. It codes for CASSLGRQLTTEAFF.

Here the CDR3 DNA reads TGTGCCAGCCAACAGGCACTTAATCAGCCCCAGCATTTT. As protein: CASQQALNQPQHF. The rearrangement joins TRBV7-9 to TRBJ1-5, with a weak D call TRBD1 (5 bases). The V gene's germline CDR1 is SEHNR and CDR2 FQNEAQ (reference sequence). This CDR3 has 13 residues. V was pared by 8 bases and J by 4 bases, with 12 bases between.

The V gene is TRBV19, the J gene TRBJ1-2; 8 bases are a match to TRBD1. The CDR3 is 14 residues long. The V gene's germline CDR1 is LNHDA and CDR2 SQIVND (reference sequence). Trimming cost V 9 bases and J 3 bases; bases outside gene matches: 9. CDR3 residues: CASTPGTGYYGYTF. DNA for the CDR3: TGTGCCAGCACCCCCGGGACAGGCTACTATGGCTACACCTTC.

The rearrangement joins TRBV7-9 to TRBJ2-1; D is undetermined. The CDR3 runs to 13 residues. Germline V CDR1 and CDR2: SEHNR, FQNEAQ (reference sequence). The germline V and J ends were trimmed by 2 bases and 4 bases, with 6 bases remaining between them. CDR3 sequence (DNA): TGTGCCAGCAGCTTATCACAATACAATGAGCAGTTCTTC. Amino acid sequence: CASSLSQYNEQFF. Supplemented by reference TRBV7-9 and TRBJ2-1, the full variable domain reads DTGVSQNPRHKITKRGQNVTFRCDPISEHNRLYWYRQTLGQGPEFLTYFQNEAQLEKSRLLSDRFSAERPKGSFSTLEIQRTEQGDSAMYLCASSLSQYNEQFFGPGTRLTVL.

In the case of this clone: The same CDR3 can be traced to other DNA sequences in this sample. This chain links TRBV15 with TRBJ1-1, with D tentatively TRBD1 (5 bases). Trimming removed 0 bases from V and 8 bases from J, with 7 bases in between. This CDR3 region has 12 residues. Germline loops: CDR1 LNHNV, CDR2 YYDKDF (reference sequence). In nucleotides, the CDR3 is TGTGCCACCAGCAGAGAGGGGGGAGAAGCTTTCTTT. Translated, it gives CATSREGGEAFF.

The V and J genes are TRBV2 and TRBJ2-1; TRBD1 agrees at 8 bases. V was pared by 2 bases and J by 6 bases, with 9 bases of the junction left unmatched. In germline, CDR1 is SNHLY, CDR2 FYNNEI. This CDR3 has 16 residues. The DNA for the CDR3 is TGTGCCAGCAGTGAAAGAGGGGACAGGAGAATCAATGAGCAGTTCTTC. The encoded protein is CASSERGDRRINEQFF.

The rearrangement uses TRBV28 and TRBJ1-2; D might be TRBD1 (6 bases). The V end was cut by 2 bases, the J end by 3 bases, with 13 bases between. The CDR3 consists of 15 residues. Germline assignment: CDR1 MDHEN and CDR2 SYDVKM. As DNA, the CDR3 is TGTGCCAGCAGTTTACAGGACAGCATGTACTATGGCTACACCTTC. This codes for CASSLQDSMYYGYTF.

CDR3 coding DNA: TGTGCCAGCAGTGAGGGACTTTTCCGAGGGGGCGAAAAACTGTTTTTT. Translation: CASSEGLFRGGEKLFF. The chain couples TRBV2 to TRBJ1-4; 7 nucleotides line up with TRBD1. Per germline, CDR1 SNHLY and CDR2 FYNNEI. V gave up 3 bases and J gave up 8 bases; unmatched junction bases: 12. This CDR3 comprises 16 residues.

The chain couples TRBV10-3 to TRBJ2-4, with TRBD1 identical over 7 bases. V lost 0 bases to trimming and J lost 5 bases; unmatched junction nucleotides: 10. The germline V gene has CDR1 ENHRY and CDR2 SYGVKD. The CDR3 consists of 17 residues. The CDR3: CAISESRRQGVQNIQYF. CDR3 DNA: TGTGCCATCAGTGAGTCCCGGCGGCAGGGGGTCCAAAACATTCAGTACTTC.

The V gene is TRBV7-2, the J gene TRBJ2-3, with a tentative D call TRBD2 (5 bases). V lost 5 bases and J 5 bases, leaving 14 bases between the germline ends. Germline CDR1 is SGHTA and CDR2 is FQGNSA. The length of the CDR3 is 14 residues. CDR3 sequence reads: CASSVDLREDTQYF. CDR3 DNA: TGTGCCAGCAGCGTGGACTTACGGGAAGATACGCAGTATTTT. The variable domain in full, with the rest retrieved from reference TRBV7-2 and TRBJ2-3, is GAGVSQSPSNKVTEKGKDVELRCDPISGHTALYWYRQSLGQGLEFLIYFQGNSAPDKSGLPSDRFSAERTGGSVSTLTIQRTQQEDSAVYLCASSVDLREDTQYFGPGTRLTVL.

The chain recombines TRBV13 with TRBJ2-3; D may be TRBD2 (6 bases). Germline V gene sequence: CDR1 PRHDT, CDR2 FYEKMQ (reference sequence). The V end lost 5 bases, the J end lost 2 bases, and 17 bases lay between the germline ends. The CDR3 consists of 16 residues. CDR3 in DNA: TGTGCCAGCAGCCGGGGGAGCGGAATTGCCACAGATACGCAGTATTTT. Its protein is CASSRGSGIATDTQYF.

J is TRBJ1-1 and V is TRBV7-9, with 7 positions matching TRBD1. CDR3 length equals 15 residues. Germline-derived CDR1 and CDR2 are SEHNR and FQNEAQ (reference sequence). V lost 5 bases, J lost 4 bases, and 10 bases stayed unmatched. The CDR3 loop is CASSKMTGLSTEAFF. DNA for the CDR3: TGTGCCAGCAGCAAAATGACAGGGCTAAGCACTGAAGCTTTCTTT.

The V gene is TRBV4-1, the J gene TRBJ1-5; D is unresolved. There are 16 residues in the CDR3. Germline V gives CDR1 MGHRA, CDR2 YSYEKL. V was cut by 3 bases and J by 1 base, with 13 bases left in between. CDR3 nucleotide sequence: TGCGCCAGCAGCCAGACTTTCCGGGAGAGCAATCAGCCCCAGCATTTT. The encoded protein is CASSQTFRESNQPQHF.

The J gene is TRBJ1-3, the V gene TRBV18; no definite D call. V was trimmed by 2 bases and J by 4 bases, leaving 15 bases between them. The CDR3 length is 16 residues. Germline CDR1 KGHSH, CDR2 LQKENI. CDR3 bases: TGTGCCAGCTCACCAACGGACGGACTAGGGGGAAACACCATATATTTT. This codes for CASSPTDGLGGNTIYF.

The chain employs TRBV6-5 and TRBJ2-1; tentative D call: TRBD2 (5 bases). V lost 1 base and J lost 1, with 8 bases in between. The germline V gene has CDR1 MNHEY and CDR2 SVGAGI. This CDR3 has 15 amino acids. In DNA, the CDR3 is TGTGCCAGCAGTTACTTTACGGGGTCCTACAATGAGCAGTTCTTC. This encodes CASSYFTGSYNEQFF.

The genes are TRBV3-1 (or the pseudogene TRBV3-2) and TRBJ1-2; D possibly corresponds to TRBD1 (5 bases). The CDR3 contains 14 residues. Looked up from germline, CDR1 is LGHDT and CDR2 is YNNKEL (reference sequence). Between the trimmed V and J ends, which lost 1 base and 7 bases, there was a span of 13 bases. CDR3 amino acids: CASSQVWGRSGYTF. The CDR3 nucleotides are TGTGCCAGCAGCCAAGTCTGGGGGAGGAGTGGCTACACCTTC.

This rearrangement joins TRBV11-2 to TRBJ1-6, with D possibly matching TRBD1 (5 bases). CDR1 SGHAT and CDR2 FQNNGV come from the germline V gene. The CDR3 is 13 amino acids. V was shortened by 8 bases and J by 8 bases, with 13 bases between the two germline ends. In DNA, the CDR3 is TGTGCCAGCGGCGGGGACGGGTATTCACCCCTCCACTTT. Amino acid sequence: CASGGDGYSPLHF.

The chain is built from TRBV5-5 and TRBJ2-2; unclear D gene. V was clipped by 3 bases and J by 5 bases, with 11 bases between them. In germline, CDR1 is SGHKS, CDR2 YYEKEE (reference sequence). The CDR3 length is 14 residues. CDR3: CASSSATGTGELFF. For the CDR3, the DNA is TGTGCCAGCAGCTCGGCGACGGGTACCGGGGAGCTGTTTTTT.

This sequence joins TRBV11-2 and TRBJ2-1, with D tentatively TRBD1 (6 bases). Looked up from germline, CDR1 is SGHAT and CDR2 is FQNNGV. V lost 4 bases and J 6 bases, leaving 13 bases between the germline ends. CDR3 length: 14 residues. CDR3 region: CASSSYTGINEQFF. The CDR3 nucleotides read TGTGCCAGCAGCTCCTACACAGGGATCAATGAGCAGTTCTTC.

The chain carries TRBV2 and TRBJ2-1; 8 nucleotides line up with TRBD2. The CDR3 consists of 14 residues. Trimming removed 4 bases from V and 7 bases from J; junction bases left unmatched: 6. Germline V gene data show CDR1 as SNHLY and CDR2 as FYNNEI. CDR3 nucleotide sequence: TGTGCCAGCAGTGGGGGACTAGGGGGGAATGAGCAGTTCTTC. Residues: CASSGGLGGNEQFF.

This clone was picked up a small number of times. The chain links TRBV19 to TRBJ1-6; D is ambiguous. From germline, CDR1 is LNHDA and CDR2 SQIVND (reference sequence). The V gene lost 4 bases and the J gene lost 10 bases, with 8 bases spanning the gap. The CDR3 covers 12 residues. DNA for the CDR3: TGTGCCAGTAGTACCCCCCCATCACCCCTCCACTTT. Its translation is CASSTPPSPLHF. Filled out from reference TRBV19 and TRBJ1-6, the complete variable domain reads DGGITQSPKYLFRKEGQNVTLSCEQNLNHDAMYWYRQDPGQGLRLIYYSQIVNDFQKGDIAEGYSVSREKKESFPLTVTSAQKNPTAFYLCASSTPPSPLHFGNGTRLTVT.

The chain is built from TRBV11-2 and TRBJ2-5; weak D call: TRBD1 (7 bases). V was shortened by 1 base and J by 1 base, with 16 bases between the two germline ends. Germline V gives CDR1 SGHAT, CDR2 FQNNGV. The CDR3 is 17 residues long. CDR3 in DNA: TGTGCCAGCAGCTTAGCACGGTTCCAGGGGGGCCAAGAGACCCAGTACTTC. It encodes CASSLARFQGGQETQYF. Full variable domain (remainder filled in from reference TRBV11-2 and TRBJ2-5): EAGVAQSPRYKIIEKRQSVAFWCNPISGHATLYWYQQILGQGPKLLIQFQNNGVVDDSQLPKDRFSAERLKGVDSTLKIQPAKLEDSAVYLCASSLARFQGGQETQYFGPGTRLLVL.

V is TRBV18 and J is TRBJ1-1; possible D gene TRBD1, 5 bases. Trimming left V 5 bases short and J 4 bases short, with 14 bases between. This CDR3 comprises 14 residues. In germline, CDR1 is KGHSH, CDR2 LQKENI. CDR3 region: CASSSDITSTEAFF. The DNA of the CDR3 is TGTGCCAGCTCATCGGACATTACTTCCACTGAAGCTTTCTTT.

The gene calls are TRBV11-2 and TRBJ1-4; a possible D gene is TRBD1 (5 bases). Germline CDR1 and CDR2: SGHAT and FQNNGV. V was cut by 3 bases and J by 11 bases, with 13 bases left in between. The CDR3 is 13 amino acids. CDR3: CASSLGGIEKLFF. The CDR3, as DNA: TGTGCCAGCAGCTTGGGGGGGATCGAGAAACTGTTTTTT. Full variable domain (missing parts from reference TRBV11-2 and TRBJ1-4): EAGVAQSPRYKIIEKRQSVAFWCNPISGHATLYWYQQILGQGPKLLIQFQNNGVVDDSQLPKDRFSAERLKGVDSTLKIQPAKLEDSAVYLCASSLGGIEKLFFGSGTQLSVL.